These 29 T cell receptor beta chains were sequenced from one sample in a study of response to subunit inactivated influenza vaccine (dated by TCRdb to the late 2010s). Library method: RT-PCR. These reads were obtained on an Illumina HiSeq 2500. In TCRdb, the public reads were trimmed at Q25 with fastp and aligned with MiXCR, with productive beta chains retained. Records with the same CDR3 protein are collapsed into one entry carrying the most frequent genes and DNA. This sample lists just under 550,000 distinct CDR3 sequences; 20% to 25% were detected once. Clones ranked in the top ten supply around 2.8% of the sample. This sample was shared with a second study, whose subject was T cells expressing NK-cell markers. The second paper states: TCR beta cDNA libraries were prepared using 5'RACE template switching, which introduced a universal primer site and unique molecular identifiers.

The sample was CD4+ T cells sorted from PBMCs, taken roughly 12 days after vaccination. Receptors were obtained from a man aged 50-59 years who received an inactivated influenza vaccine. Donor details come from another sample of the same person, matched by shared clones.

The V and J genes are TRBV10-3 and TRBJ2-2, with 9 bases aligning to TRBD1. The CDR3 is 16 amino acids. Germline values: CDR1 ENHRY, CDR2 SYGVKD. The trim removed 6 bases at V and 5 bases at J, leaving 10 bases unmatched. The CDR3 sequence: CAIRDPGQGRTGELFF. For the CDR3, the DNA is TGTGCCATCAGGGATCCGGGACAGGGAAGAACCGGGGAGCTGTTTTTT.

The chain joins TRBV12-3 or TRBV12-4 to TRBJ2-3, with 9 bases fitting TRBD1. The CDR3 is 14 residues long. V was pared by 6 bases and J by 7 bases, with 8 bases of the junction left unmatched. CDR3 residues: CASRPGQGTNTQYF. The CDR3 DNA is TGTGCCAGCAGACCGGGACAGGGTACGAATACGCAGTATTTT.

The V call is TRBV12-3 or TRBV12-4, the J call TRBJ1-4, with D tentatively TRBD1 (6 bases). Between the trimmed V and J ends, which lost 3 bases and 12 bases, there was a span of 11 bases. This CDR3 comprises 12 residues. The CDR3 loop is CASSFRGLELFF. The CDR3 nucleotides read TGTGCCAGCAGTTTCAGGGGCTTGGAACTGTTTTTT.

The genes are TRBV2 and TRBJ2-7, with TRBD2 matching over 8 bases. With V trimmed by 4 bases and J by 2 bases, 10 bases remained unmatched. Per the germline V gene, CDR1 is SNHLY and CDR2 is FYNNEI. This CDR3 contains 16 residues. The CDR3 DNA reads as TGTGCCAGCAGTGGTACCGGGACTAGTCCGACCTACGAGCAGTACTTC. Its protein is CASSGTGTSPTYEQYF.

This clonotype turned up a few times. Here the CDR3 reads CAIIPDGGTEAFF. The DNA for the CDR3 is TGTGCCATCATCCCGGATGGGGGGACTGAAGCTTTCTTT. The rearrangement uses TRBV10-3 and TRBJ1-1, with a tentative D call TRBD1 (5 bases). Trimming took 7 bases from V and 5 from J, leaving 14 bases between them. This CDR3 has 13 amino acids. Germline V gene lookup returns CDR1 ENHRY and CDR2 SYGVKD.

This clonotype was detected ten times or more. This chain uses TRBV29-1 with TRBJ2-7; D is possibly TRBD1 or TRBD2 (5 bases each). The CDR3 sequence is 15 residues long. The V and J ends lost 7 bases and 0 bases respectively, with 19 bases between them. CDR1 SQVTM and CDR2 ANQGSEA come from the germline V gene. This chain's CDR3 is CSAVGTLKSSYEQYF. CDR3 DNA: TGCAGCGCCGTCGGGACCCTGAAGAGCTCCTACGAGCAGTACTTC.

J is TRBJ2-1 and V is TRBV5-6; maybe TRBD2 (6 bases). With 2 bases removed from V and 0 bases from J, the gap between germline ends came to 12 bases. Germline values: CDR1 SGHDT, CDR2 YYEEEE. The CDR3 covers 16 residues. The CDR3 DNA is TGTGCCAGCAGCTTTACGGGAGCTCACTCCTACAATGAGCAGTTCTTC. This codes for CASSFTGAHSYNEQFF.

V is TRBV6-1 and J is TRBJ2-7; D not certain. The V and J ends lost 7 bases and 0 bases respectively, with 22 bases between them. This CDR3 contains 17 residues. CDR1 is MNHNS and CDR2 is SASEGT in the germline V gene. CDR3 amino acids: CASTPLLGQPSSYEQYF. The CDR3 bases are TGTGCCAGCACCCCTCTCCTCGGGCAGCCGAGCTCCTACGAGCAGTACTTC.

The rearrangement uses TRBV6-1 and TRBJ2-3; D remains unclear. V shed 5 bases and J shed 2 bases, with 14 bases lying between them. The CDR3 covers 15 residues. Germline V lookup: CDR1 MNHNS, CDR2 SASEGT. CDR3 region: CASSQTLTNTDTQYF. In DNA form, the CDR3 reads TGTGCCAGCAGTCAGACACTCACCAACACAGATACGCAGTATTTT.

This chain joins TRBV20-1 and TRBJ2-5, with TRBD2 identical over 11 bases. The CDR3 has 15 amino acids. V lost 3 bases to trimming and J lost 9 bases; unmatched junction nucleotides: 12. Germline lookup yields CDR1 DFQATT and CDR2 SNEGSKA (reference sequence). This chain's CDR3 is CSARRTSGYGSAQYF. In nucleotides, the CDR3 is TGCAGTGCTAGGCGGACTAGCGGGTACGGGTCGGCCCAGTACTTC.

The genes are TRBV6-2 or TRBV6-3 and TRBJ2-4, with D perhaps given as TRBD1 or TRBD2 (5 bases each). Between the trimmed V and J ends, which lost 2 bases and 7 bases, there was a span of 18 bases. Germline loops: CDR1 MNHEY, CDR2 SVGEGT. The CDR3 runs 16 residues. CDR3 nucleotides: TGTGCCAGCAGTTACGCCCCCAGGGAGTGGGGGAACATTCAGTACTTC. Its protein is CASSYAPREWGNIQYF.

The chain combines TRBV4-2 with TRBJ2-1, with 9 positions matching TRBD2. Losses at the gene ends were 4 bases for V and 8 bases for J; bases not matched to a gene: 6. Germline CDR1 reads LGHNA; CDR2 reads YNFKEQ. CDR3 size: 14 residues. The CDR3 nucleotides read TGTGCCAGCAGCCTGCGGGGGGGCCTGGATGAGCAGTTCTTC. Residues: CASSLRGGLDEQFF.

The chain is built from TRBV5-6 and TRBJ2-3; 14 bases align to TRBD2. The length of the CDR3 is 17 residues. V was pared by 4 bases and J by 8 bases, with 12 bases of the junction left unmatched. Germline assignment: CDR1 SGHDT and CDR2 YYEEEE. In nucleotides, the CDR3 is TGTGCCAGCAGCCTACGTCTAGCGGGACTAGCGGGAGTTACGCAGTATTTT. Translated, it gives CASSLRLAGLAGVTQYF.

This clonotype was counted once. V is TRBV28 and J is TRBJ1-2, with 7 bases fitting TRBD1. J was trimmed by 5 bases and V by 3 bases; bases with no gene match: 12. Germline CDR1 reads MDHEN; CDR2 reads SYDVKM. The length of the CDR3 is 16 residues. CDR3 sequence: CASSLAQGGGGYGYTF. In DNA, the CDR3 is TGTGCCAGCAGTTTGGCCCAGGGAGGGGGCGGGTATGGCTACACCTTC.

This chain joins TRBV28 and TRBJ2-1; 14 bases map to TRBD2. CDR3 length: 16 amino acids. Germline V gene data show CDR1 as MDHEN and CDR2 as SYDVKM. The J segment lost 6 bases and the V segment lost 5 bases, leaving 6 bases of the junction unmatched. CDR3 in amino acids: CASSPVGTSGSNEQFF. The CDR3 region has the DNA TGTGCCAGCAGTCCCGTCGGGACTAGCGGGAGCAATGAGCAGTTCTTC.

At least ten counts were recorded for this clonotype. J is TRBJ1-5 and V is TRBV4-2; TRBD1 aligns across 9 bases. The CDR3 runs 16 residues. V lost 0 bases, J lost 5 bases, and 5 bases stayed unmatched. Germline V gene lookup returns CDR1 LGHNA and CDR2 YNFKEQ. CDR3 DNA: TGTGCCAGCAGCCAAGAGGGGGGACAGGGATATCAGCCCCAGCATTTT. It is translated as CASSQEGGQGYQPQHF.

This clonotype has a single count. V is TRBV11-1 and J is TRBJ2-7, with D perhaps TRBD2 (7 bases). This CDR3 spans 16 amino acids. CDR1 is SGHAT, CDR2 FQDESV, per germline (reference sequence). V lost 2 bases and J lost 1, with 15 bases in between. In DNA form, the CDR3 reads TGTGCCAGCAGCTTATTCCGGGGGGCCGGGTCCTACGAGCAGTACTTC. Protein sequence: CASSLFRGAGSYEQYF.

This clonotype was detected only a few times. CDR3 nucleotides: TGCGCCAGCAGCCAAGACCCGAAACAAGAGACCCAGTACTTC. It yields the protein CASSQDPKQETQYF. V usage is TRBV4-1 and J usage is TRBJ2-5; D not resolved. Per the germline V gene, CDR1 is MGHRA and CDR2 is YSYEKL. The CDR3 has 14 amino acids. The V end lost 0 bases, the J end lost 2 bases, and 7 bases lay between the germline ends.

This clonotype occurred a few times. This chain uses TRBV29-1 with TRBJ2-3, with TRBD1 as a possible D gene (5 bases). Germline-derived CDR1 and CDR2 are SQVTM and ANQGSEA. The CDR3 sequence is 13 residues long. V was clipped by 7 bases and J by 11 bases, with 22 bases between them. The CDR3: CSAKWGSLTEQYF. The CDR3 nucleotides read TGCAGCGCAAAATGGGGCAGTCTCACGGAGCAGTATTTT.

In this sample, this clonotype turned up a few times. The chain recombines TRBV7-9 with TRBJ2-7; possibly TRBD1 or TRBD2 for D (5 bases each). The CDR3 extends over 17 amino acids. V lost 3 bases and J 5 bases, leaving 23 bases between the germline ends. Germline V gene data show CDR1 as SEHNR and CDR2 as FQNEAQ (reference sequence). The CDR3 DNA sequence: TGTGCCAGCAGCTTGCCTGGGGGTTGGGACGGCCGCCACGAGCAGTACTTC. Translating it yields CASSLPGGWDGRHEQYF.

This clonotype was picked up a small number of times. The chain recombines TRBV12-3 or TRBV12-4 with TRBJ1-1; D remains ambiguous. The V end was cut by 7 bases, the J end by 3 bases, with 15 bases between. This CDR3 is 14 amino acids long. The CDR3 sequence: CASTMAGWDTEAFF. The CDR3 DNA sequence: TGTGCCAGCACCATGGCGGGGTGGGACACTGAAGCTTTCTTT.

This clonotype was found a few times. The genes are TRBV10-3 and TRBJ2-3; D is unclear. Germline V CDR1 and CDR2: ENHRY, SYGVKD. The length of the CDR3 is 15 residues. Trimming pared 2 bases from V and 2 bases from J, leaving 11 bases between. The DNA of the CDR3 is TGTGCCATCAGTGAGCACACCACGCTCACAGATACGCAGTATTTT. Translating gives CAISEHTTLTDTQYF.

The chain couples TRBV6-2 or TRBV6-3 to TRBJ2-2; D is unresolved. This CDR3 is built from 16 residues. Looked up from germline, CDR1 is MNHEY and CDR2 is SVGEGT. V was pared by 7 bases and J by 6 bases, with 21 bases between. The CDR3 here is CASTLDGVQQAGELFF. CDR3 DNA sequence: TGTGCCAGCACCTTAGATGGGGTACAACAAGCCGGGGAGCTGTTTTTT.

This clonotype has more than one count but fewer than ten. The rearrangement joins TRBV4-3 to TRBJ1-6, with no clear D. Germline V lookup: CDR1 LGHNA, CDR2 YSLEER. The CDR3 loop spans 16 amino acids. Trimming stripped 0 bases from V and 6 bases from J, with 12 bases between. CDR3 region: CASSQDIGRVNSPLHF. The DNA for the CDR3 is TGCGCCAGCAGCCAAGATATCGGTAGGGTTAATTCACCCCTCCACTTT.

The chain has TRBV20-1 and TRBJ1-4; D remains ambiguous. Between the trimmed V and J ends, which lost 3 bases and 7 bases, there was a span of 9 bases. There are 12 residues in the CDR3. The germline V gene encodes CDR1 DFQATT and CDR2 SNEGSKA (reference sequence). This CDR3 is CSARELGEKLFF. DNA for the CDR3: TGCAGTGCTAGGGAGCTCGGTGAAAAACTGTTTTTT.

The rearrangement uses TRBV30 and TRBJ2-7; the match to TRBD2 covers 9 bases. Germline CDR1 reads GTSNPN; CDR2 reads SVGIG (reference sequence). CDR3 length: 14 amino acids. Written as DNA, the CDR3 is TGTGCGGGGGTCAGGAGCGGGAGGAGCTACGAGCAGTACTTC. This gives the protein CAGVRSGRSYEQYF.

The sample holds a few counts of this clonotype. This rearrangement joins TRBV12-3 or TRBV12-4 to TRBJ2-5; 8 bases map to TRBD2. The CDR3 extends over 13 amino acids. The V segment lost 5 bases and the J segment 4 bases; nucleotides outside the gene matches: 3. This CDR3 is CASSDSGTETQYF. In nucleotides, the CDR3 is TGTGCCAGCAGTGATAGCGGGACAGAGACCCAGTACTTC.

This clonotype has more than one count but fewer than ten. The chain combines TRBV18 with TRBJ2-7, with D maybe TRBD1 (6 bases). V gave up 1 base and J gave up 2 bases, with 15 bases separating them. Germline V lookup: CDR1 KGHSH, CDR2 LQKENI. This CDR3 contains 16 residues. Here the CDR3 reads CASSPRQDRVTYEQYF. The CDR3 nucleotides read TGTGCCAGCTCACCACGACAGGATCGAGTAACCTACGAGCAGTACTTC.

The V and J genes are TRBV6-1 and TRBJ2-5, with 8 bases lining up with TRBD2. Looked up from germline, CDR1 is MNHNS and CDR2 is SASEGT. Germline trimming cut 7 bases from V and 5 bases from J; bases unmatched to any gene: 12. The CDR3 has 15 amino acids. Written as DNA, the CDR3 is TGTGCCAGCAAACTAGGACTAGCCGTCGGGGAGACCCAGTACTTC. Amino acids: CASKLGLAVGETQYF.